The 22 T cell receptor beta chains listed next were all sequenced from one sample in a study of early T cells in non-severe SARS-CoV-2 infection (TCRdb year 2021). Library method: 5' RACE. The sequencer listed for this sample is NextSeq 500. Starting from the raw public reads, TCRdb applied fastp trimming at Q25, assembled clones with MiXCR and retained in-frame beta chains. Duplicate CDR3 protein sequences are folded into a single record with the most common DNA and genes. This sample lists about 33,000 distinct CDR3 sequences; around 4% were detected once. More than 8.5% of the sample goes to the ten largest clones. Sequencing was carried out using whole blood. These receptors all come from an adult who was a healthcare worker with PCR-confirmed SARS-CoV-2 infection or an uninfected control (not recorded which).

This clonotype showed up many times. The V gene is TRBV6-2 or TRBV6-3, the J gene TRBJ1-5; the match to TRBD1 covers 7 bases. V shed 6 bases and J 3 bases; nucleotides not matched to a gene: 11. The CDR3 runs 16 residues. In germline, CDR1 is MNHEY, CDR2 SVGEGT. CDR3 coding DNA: TGTGCCAGCAGCCCACCAGGGGGGCGGATCAATCAGCCCCAGCATTTT. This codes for CASSPPGGRINQPQHF.

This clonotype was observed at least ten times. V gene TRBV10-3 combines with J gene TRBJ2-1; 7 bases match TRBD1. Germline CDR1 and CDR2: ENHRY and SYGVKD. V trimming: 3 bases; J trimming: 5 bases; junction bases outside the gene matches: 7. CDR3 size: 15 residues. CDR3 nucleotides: TGTGCCATCAGTGATGGACAGGAGCCCCACAATGAGCAGTTCTTC. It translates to CAISDGQEPHNEQFF.

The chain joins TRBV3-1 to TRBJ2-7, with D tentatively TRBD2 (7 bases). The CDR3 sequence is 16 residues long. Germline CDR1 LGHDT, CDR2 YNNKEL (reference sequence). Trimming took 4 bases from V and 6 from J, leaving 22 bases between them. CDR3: CASSPYHSGNRVEQYF. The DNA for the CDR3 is TGTGCCAGCAGCCCATATCACAGCGGGAACAGGGTCGAGCAGTACTTC.

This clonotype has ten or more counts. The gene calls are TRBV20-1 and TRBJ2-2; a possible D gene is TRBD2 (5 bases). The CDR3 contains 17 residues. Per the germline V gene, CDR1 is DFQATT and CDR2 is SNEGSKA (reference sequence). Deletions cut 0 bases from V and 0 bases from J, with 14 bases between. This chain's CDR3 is CSARDSRRAANTGELFF. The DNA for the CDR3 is TGCAGTGCTAGAGATTCAAGGCGGGCCGCGAACACCGGGGAGCTGTTTTTT.

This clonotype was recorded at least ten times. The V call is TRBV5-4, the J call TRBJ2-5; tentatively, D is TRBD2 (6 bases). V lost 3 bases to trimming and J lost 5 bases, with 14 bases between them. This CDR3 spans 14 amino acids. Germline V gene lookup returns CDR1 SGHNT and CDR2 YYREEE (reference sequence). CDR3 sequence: CASSSGTSPETQYF. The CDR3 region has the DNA TGTGCCAGCAGCTCCGGGACTTCTCCGGAGACCCAGTACTTC.

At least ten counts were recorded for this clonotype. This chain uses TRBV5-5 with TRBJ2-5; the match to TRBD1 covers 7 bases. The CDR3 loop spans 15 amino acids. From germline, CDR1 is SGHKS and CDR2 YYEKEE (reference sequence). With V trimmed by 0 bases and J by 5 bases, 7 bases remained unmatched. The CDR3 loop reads CASSLVRGQLETQYF. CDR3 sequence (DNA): TGTGCCAGCAGCTTGGTCCGGGGACAGTTGGAGACCCAGTACTTC.

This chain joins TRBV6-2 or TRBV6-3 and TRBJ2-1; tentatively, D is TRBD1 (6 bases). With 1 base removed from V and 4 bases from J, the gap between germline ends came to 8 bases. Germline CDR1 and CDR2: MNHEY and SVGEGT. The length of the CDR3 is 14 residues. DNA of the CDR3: TGTGCCAGCAGTTACTGGACAGATTACAATGAGCAGTTCTTC. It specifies CASSYWTDYNEQFF.

CDR3 coding DNA: TGTGCCAGCAGCCTCGCGAGGGCCGTCATCTCCTACGAGCAGTACTTC. As protein: CASSLARAVISYEQYF. The rearrangement links TRBV7-9 to TRBJ2-7, with D tentatively TRBD2 (5 bases). This CDR3 has 16 amino acids. Germline lookup yields CDR1 SEHNR and CDR2 FQNEAQ (reference sequence). V lost 5 bases to trimming and J lost 0 bases, with 17 bases between them.

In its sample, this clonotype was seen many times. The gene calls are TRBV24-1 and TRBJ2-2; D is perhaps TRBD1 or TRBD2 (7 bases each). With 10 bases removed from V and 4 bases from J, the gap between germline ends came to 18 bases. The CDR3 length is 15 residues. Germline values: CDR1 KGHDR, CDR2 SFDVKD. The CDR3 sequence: CATRSTGEGTGELFF. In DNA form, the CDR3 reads TGTGCCACGCGATCTACAGGGGAGGGCACCGGGGAGCTGTTTTTT.

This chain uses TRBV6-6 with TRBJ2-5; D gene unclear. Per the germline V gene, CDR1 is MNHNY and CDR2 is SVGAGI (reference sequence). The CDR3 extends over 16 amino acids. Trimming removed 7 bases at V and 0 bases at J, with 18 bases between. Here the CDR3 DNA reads TGTGCCAGCACCCCCCAGCCTGTAGGCAACCAAGAGACCCAGTACTTC. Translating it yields CASTPQPVGNQETQYF.

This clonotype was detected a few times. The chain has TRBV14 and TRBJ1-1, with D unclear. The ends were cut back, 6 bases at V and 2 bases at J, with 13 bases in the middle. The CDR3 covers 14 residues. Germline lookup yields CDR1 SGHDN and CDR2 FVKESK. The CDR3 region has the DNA TGTGCCAGCAGTCGCGGGCCCGCCAACACTGAAGCTTTCTTT. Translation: CASSRGPANTEAFF.

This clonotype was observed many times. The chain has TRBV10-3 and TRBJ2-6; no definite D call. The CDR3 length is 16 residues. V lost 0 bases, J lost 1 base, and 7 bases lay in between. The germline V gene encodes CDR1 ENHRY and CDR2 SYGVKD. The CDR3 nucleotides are TGTGCCATCAGTGAGTCTGGGGTTTCTGGGGCCAACGTCCTGACTTTC. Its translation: CAISESGVSGANVLTF.

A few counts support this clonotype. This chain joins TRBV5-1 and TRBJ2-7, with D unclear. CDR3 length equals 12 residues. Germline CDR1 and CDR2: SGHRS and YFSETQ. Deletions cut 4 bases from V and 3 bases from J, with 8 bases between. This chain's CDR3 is CASSAPGYEQYF. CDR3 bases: TGCGCCAGCAGCGCGCCAGGCTACGAGCAGTACTTC.

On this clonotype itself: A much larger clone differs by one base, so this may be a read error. The CDR3 region is CASSLGQNSHCGYTF. The CDR3 DNA sequence: TGTGCCAGCAGCCTGGGACAGAATTCTCACTGTGGCTACACCTTC. V usage is TRBV12-3 or TRBV12-4 and J usage is TRBJ1-2, with TRBD1 matching 7 bases. CDR3 length: 15 residues. J was trimmed by 7 bases and V by 6 bases; bases with no gene match: 14.

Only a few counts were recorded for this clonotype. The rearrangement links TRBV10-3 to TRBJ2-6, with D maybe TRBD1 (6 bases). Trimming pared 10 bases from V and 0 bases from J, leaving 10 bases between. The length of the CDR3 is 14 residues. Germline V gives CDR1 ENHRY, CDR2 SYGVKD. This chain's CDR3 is CASRDTSGANVLTF. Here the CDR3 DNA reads TGTGCCAGCCGGGACACCTCTGGGGCCAACGTCCTGACTTTC.

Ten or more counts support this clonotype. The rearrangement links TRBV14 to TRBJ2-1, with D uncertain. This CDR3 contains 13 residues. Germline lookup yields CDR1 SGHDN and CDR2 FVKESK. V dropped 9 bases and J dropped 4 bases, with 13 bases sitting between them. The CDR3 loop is CARGKRGYNEQFF. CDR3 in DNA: TGTGCCAGGGGCAAAAGAGGATACAATGAGCAGTTCTTC.

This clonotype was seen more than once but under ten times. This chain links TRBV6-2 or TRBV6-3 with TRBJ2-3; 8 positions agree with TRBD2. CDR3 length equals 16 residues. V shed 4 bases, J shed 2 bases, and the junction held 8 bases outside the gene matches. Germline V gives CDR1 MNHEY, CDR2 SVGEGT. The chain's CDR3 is CASSWAQAGDTDTQYF. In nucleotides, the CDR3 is TGTGCCAGCAGTTGGGCCCAAGCGGGAGACACAGATACGCAGTATTTT.

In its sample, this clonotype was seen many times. This CDR3 is CASSKTQDSCSYEQYF. CDR3 bases: TGTGCCAGCAGCAAAACGCAGGATTCTTGCTCCTACGAGCAGTACTTC. The J gene is TRBJ2-7, the V gene TRBV21-1. TRBV21-1 is termed a pseudogene. The CDR3 loop spans 16 amino acids.

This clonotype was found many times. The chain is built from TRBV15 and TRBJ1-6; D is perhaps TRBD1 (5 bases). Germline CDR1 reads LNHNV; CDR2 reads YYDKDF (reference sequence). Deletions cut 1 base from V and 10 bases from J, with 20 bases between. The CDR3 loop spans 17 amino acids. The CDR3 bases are TGTGCCACCAGCAGAGGAGGAGGGCGGGGACGGCTATCACCCCTCCACTTT. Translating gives CATSRGGGRGRLSPLHF.

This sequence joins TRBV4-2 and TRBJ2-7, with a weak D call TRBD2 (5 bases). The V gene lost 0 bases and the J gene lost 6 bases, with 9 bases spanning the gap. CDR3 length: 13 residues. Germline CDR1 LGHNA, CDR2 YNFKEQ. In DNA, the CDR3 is TGTGCCAGCAGCCAAGACCTCGCGGGCGAGCAGTACGTC. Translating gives CASSQDLAGEQYV.

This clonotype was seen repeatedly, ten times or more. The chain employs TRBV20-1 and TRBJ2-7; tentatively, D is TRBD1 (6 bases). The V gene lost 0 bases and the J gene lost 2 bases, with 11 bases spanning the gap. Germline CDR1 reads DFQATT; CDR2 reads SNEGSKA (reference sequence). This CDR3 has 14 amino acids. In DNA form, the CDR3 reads TGCAGTGCTAGAGATGACCAGGGGACCTACGAGCAGTACGTC. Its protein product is CSARDDQGTYEQYV.

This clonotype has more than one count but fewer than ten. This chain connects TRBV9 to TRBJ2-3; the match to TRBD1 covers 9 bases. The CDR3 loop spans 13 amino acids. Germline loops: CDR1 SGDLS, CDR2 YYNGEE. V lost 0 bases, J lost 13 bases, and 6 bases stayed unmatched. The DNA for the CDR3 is TGTGCCAGCAGCGTAGACTCCGGGACAGGGAAGTATTTT. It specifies CASSVDSGTGKYF.